The clone carrying this T cell receptor (beta chain) occurred many times. No antigen is known for it. Unmatched junction bases numbered 6, after V lost 3 bases and J lost 1 base. This CDR3 has 16 amino acids. Looked up from germline, CDR1 is SGHDT and CDR2 is YYEEEE. This entry comes from a study of response to subunit inactivated influenza vaccine. Study observations and caveats: T cells newly recruited by each seasonal influenza vaccination are few, the authors suggested.

TCRdb redid the calling of the RT-PCR reads with MiXCR, one entry per CDR3 protein. This sample has hundreds of thousands of distinct CDR3 sequences, with approximately 14% found just once. The sequencing used PBMCs from blood, collected roughly 2 weeks before vaccination. The TCR sequence derives from a man between 50 and 59 years old who received an inactivated influenza vaccine. The rearrangement links TRBV5-6 to TRBJ2-7, with 11 bases that match TRBD1. The CDR3 DNA sequence: TGTGCCAGCAGCTCGGACGGGACAGGGGGATCCTACGAGCAGTACTTC. Encoded protein: CASSSDGTGGSYEQYF.